The source of this TCR beta chain is a study of blood T cell repertoires in COVID-19. Study-level background: Sources were T cells, B-cell-depleted T cells, or PBMCs; the material itself was cDNA or gDNA.

Under the authors' procedure: Reference gene primer amplification yielded estimated nucleated cell counts. Data came from immunoSEQ multiplex PCR; TCRdb stores just in-frame clones and leaves some out. The V and J calls and the clone size are those of that table, but D and trimming were determined from the DNA. The sample lists 400,000 to 500,000 clones, 70% to 90% occurring once. Allocation to cohorts depended on clinical history reported by the participants. Germline loops: CDR1 WNHNN, CDR2 SYGVQD (reference sequence). J lost 4 bases, V lost 3 bases, and 6 bases had no gene match. This CDR3 comprises 17 residues.

This chain uses TRBV10-1 with TRBJ2-2; the match to TRBD2 covers 12 bases. The TCR sequence derives from a woman between 18 and 30 years old who had been exposed to COVID-19. Input material: PBMCs or T cells enriched from blood (not recorded which). The CDR3 DNA is TGCGCCAGCAGTGATCGACTAGCGGGAGTCTCCACCGGGGAGCTGTTTTTT. Protein: CASSDRLAGVSTGELFF.